A selection of T cell receptor beta chains follows, all from one sample in a study of blood T cell repertoires in COVID-19. Sequencing used immunoSEQ multiplex PCR; TCRdb keeps in-frame clones, though not all of them. The sample gives almost 80,000 clones, more than 80% of which show up once; approximately 0.74% is in the top ten. Source material: peripheral blood. The origin of the receptors is an elderly woman with acute or convalescent COVID-19. CDR3s include the opening cysteine and the closing phenylalanine or tryptophan. The order of the fields is J gene, D gene, clone size, V gene, CDR3 DNA, CDR3 protein. The D gene is left open where the match is weak. Clone sizes are given selectively: once, few, many, or a class where the clone is expanded.

j_gene: TRBJ2-5; d_gene: -; abundance: -; v_gene: TRBV5-1; CDR3nt: TGCGCCAGCAGCTTGGACAGGGCTCCAAAGACCCAGTACTTC; CDR3aa: CASSLDRAPKTQYF
j_gene: TRBJ2-3; d_gene: -; abundance: -; v_gene: TRBV5-1; CDR3nt: TGCGCCAGCAGCTTGGGACACCCCACAGATACGCAGTATTTT; CDR3aa: CASSLGHPTDTQYF
j_gene: TRBJ1-4; d_gene: -; abundance: -; v_gene: TRBV18; CDR3nt: TGTGCCAGCTCACCGGGACTACAGGGCAGTGGTGAAAAACTGTTTTTT; CDR3aa: CASSPGLQGSGEKLFF
j_gene: TRBJ1-5; d_gene: TRBD1; abundance: -; v_gene: TRBV6-5; CDR3nt: TGTGCCAGCAGTCTGACAGGGGGAAGCAATCAGCCCCAGCATTTT; CDR3aa: CASSLTGGSNQPQHF
j_gene: TRBJ2-2; d_gene: -; abundance: -; v_gene: TRBV19; CDR3nt: TGTGCCAGTAACGCAGGGCGTCGGACCGGGGAGCTGTTTTTT; CDR3aa: CASNAGRRTGELFF
j_gene: TRBJ1-4; d_gene: TRBD1; abundance: -; v_gene: TRBV5-4; CDR3nt: TGTGCCAGCAGCTTGTCCAGGACAGGAAATGAAAAACTGTTTTTT; CDR3aa: CASSLSRTGNEKLFF
j_gene: TRBJ1-1; d_gene: -; abundance: -; v_gene: TRBV5-5; CDR3nt: TGTGCCAGCAGCTTGGGTACAGAAATGAACACTGAAGCTTTCTTT; CDR3aa: CASSLGTEMNTEAFF
j_gene: TRBJ1-5; d_gene: -; abundance: -; v_gene: TRBV7-9; CDR3nt: TGTGCCAGCAGCTCATCAGGCAATCAGCCCCAGCATTTT; CDR3aa: CASSSSGNQPQHF
j_gene: TRBJ2-1; d_gene: TRBD2; abundance: -; v_gene: TRBV10-3; CDR3nt: TGTGCCATAGCAGCAGGACTAGCGGGAGAAAGACACACACAGTTCTTC; CDR3aa: CAIAAGLAGERHTQFF
j_gene: TRBJ2-7; d_gene: -; abundance: -; v_gene: TRBV7-2; CDR3nt: TGTGCCAGCAGCTTAGAGTTTCGTGGCCAAAGCTCCTACGAGCAGTACTTC; CDR3aa: CASSLEFRGQSSYEQYF
j_gene: TRBJ2-2; d_gene: -; abundance: many; v_gene: TRBV6-2/TRBV6-3; CDR3nt: TGTGCCAGCAGTTACTCTTCGGACACCGGGGAGCTGTTTTTT; CDR3aa: CASSYSSDTGELFF
j_gene: TRBJ2-5; d_gene: -; abundance: -; v_gene: TRBV6-6; CDR3nt: TGTGCCAGCAGACGGGACTTTCGCTCGATTCAAGGGACCCAGTACTTC; CDR3aa: CASRRDFRSIQGTQYF
j_gene: TRBJ2-3; d_gene: TRBD2; abundance: -; v_gene: TRBV5-1; CDR3nt: TGCGCCAGCAGCTTAGCGGGATTAGCGACCGATACGCAGTATTTT; CDR3aa: CASSLAGLATDTQYF
j_gene: TRBJ1-6; d_gene: -; abundance: -; v_gene: TRBV28; CDR3nt: TGTGCCAGCAGTTTACAGGCAGGTTCACCCCTCCACTTT; CDR3aa: CASSLQAGSPLHF